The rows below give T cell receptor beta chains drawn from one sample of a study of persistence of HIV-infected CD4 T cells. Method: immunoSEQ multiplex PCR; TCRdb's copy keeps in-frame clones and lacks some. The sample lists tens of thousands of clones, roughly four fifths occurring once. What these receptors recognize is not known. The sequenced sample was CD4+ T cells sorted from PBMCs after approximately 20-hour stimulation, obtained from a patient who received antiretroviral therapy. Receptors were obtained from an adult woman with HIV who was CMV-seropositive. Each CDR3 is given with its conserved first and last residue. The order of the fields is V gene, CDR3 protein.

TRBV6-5 CASRSSGSLGETQYF
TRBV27 CASSYQRGVRTDTQYF
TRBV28 CASSLGGRAYEQYF
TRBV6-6 CASSYSAGGSDEQFF
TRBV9 CASSVGHTQGDTQYF
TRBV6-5 CASFELWGANVLTF
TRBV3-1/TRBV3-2 CASSQYLEQYF
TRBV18 CATRGRIEKLFF
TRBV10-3 CAISGPGLKVHNEQFF
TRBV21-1 CASSNKTVCGYTF
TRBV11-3 CASSLGISDTQYF
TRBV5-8 CASSLHGNSYEQYF
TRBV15 CATSRDFKGGNTIYF
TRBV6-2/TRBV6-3 CASSLLRNTIYF
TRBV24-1 CATSDFLTGGAVAGPQYF
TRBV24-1 CATSDTRDEQFF
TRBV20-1 CSASGQKTQYF
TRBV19 CASSLQGYSNQPQHF
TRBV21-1 CASSKEGGPYYNEQFF
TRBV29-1 CSVDGYGYTF
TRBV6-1 CASSEDLFQGNQPQHF
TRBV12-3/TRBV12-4 CASRGSNTGELFF
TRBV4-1 CASSQEGRQGSSYNSPLHF
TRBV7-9 CASSAIGGYQTDTQYF
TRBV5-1 CASSRSGSGQETQYF